This section outlines one TCR beta chain sequence together with its context. Its cognate antigen is unknown. The data were obtained in a study of vaccination effects on CD4 cells after COVID-19. This CDR3 spans 13 amino acids. CDR1 ENHRY and CDR2 SYGVKD come from the germline V gene. V was pared by 10 bases and J by 2 bases, with 13 bases between. Study-wide results and caveats: Clones that were induced by infection or by vaccine showed marked contraction late after vaccination. Recruitment yielded few convalescent patients, and the study had no early post-infection timepoints.

Generated by immunoSEQ multiplex PCR, the TCRdb table keeps only in-frame clones and is missing some. The sample carries some 30,000 clones, more than 65% recorded once. Sequencing in the ViraFEST assay came after antigen-specific CD4+ T cells had been expanded with viral peptide pools, which were used to stimulate PBMC. Cells that had been cultured for nine to eleven days were the source of isolated CD4+ T cells. Vaccine administered to participants consisted of two doses of either BNT162b2 or mRNA-1273. Each culture well received a few million PBMC. These cells were then cultured in IMDM with 7.5 to 10 IU/ml IL-2 and roughly 10 ug/ml peptides. Half the medium was replaced with IL-2 medium on days 3 and 7.

The chain couples TRBV10-3 to TRBJ2-3; D call uncertain. The sample consisted of CD4+ T cells from PBMCs cultured with HCoV-229E spike peptides, taken after COVID-19 vaccination. The sequence came from a human donor who received a COVID-19 vaccine. The CDR3 spells CATNNPDTDTQYF. The CDR3 nucleotides read TGTGCCACCAACAATCCGGACACAGATACGCAGTATTTT.